These 9 T cell receptor beta chains were sequenced from one sample in a study of shared clonotypes between healthy human individuals. Some clones are missing from TCRdb's copy, which holds only in-frame ones; the method was immunoSEQ multiplex PCR. This sample carries around 600,000 clones, around 95% of them seen once, and the ten largest clones take around 0.12%. CD45RO-negative, CCR7-positively selected cells formed the naive CD8 fraction, excluding terminally differentiated effector memory CD45RA+ cells. Sequenced material: naive CD8+ T cells sorted from blood. Receptor source: a woman aged 25-40 years in good health.

The chain links TRBV5-6 to TRBJ2-5; perhaps TRBD1 as D (8 bases). Germline CDR1 is SGHDT and CDR2 is YYEEEE. This CDR3 has 15 amino acids. V lost 3 bases, J lost 3 bases, and 15 bases lay in between. This CDR3 is CASSSDREGEETQYF. The CDR3 DNA follows: TGTGCCAGCAGCTCGGACAGGGAGGGCGAAGAGACCCAGTACTTC.

V is TRBV19 and J is TRBJ2-3; D call uncertain. In germline, CDR1 is LNHDA, CDR2 SQIVND (reference sequence). The length of the CDR3 is 15 residues. The V end was cut by 5 bases, the J end by 4 bases, with 16 bases between. The CDR3 protein is CASSFQVSGPDTQYF. CDR3 DNA sequence: TGTGCCAGTAGTTTCCAGGTCTCCGGCCCAGATACGCAGTATTTT.

The chain employs TRBV29-1 and TRBJ2-7; perhaps TRBD2 as D (5 bases). From germline, CDR1 is SQVTM and CDR2 ANQGSEA. The CDR3 totals 14 residues. V dropped 0 bases and J dropped 7 bases, with 16 bases sitting between them. The CDR3 bases are TGCAGCGTTGAAGATGATGAGTCCCCGGGGGAGCAGTACTTC. Residues: CSVEDDESPGEQYF.

The V gene is TRBV6-4, the J gene TRBJ2-3; a possible D gene is TRBD1 (6 bases). The CDR3 length is 15 residues. V dropped 7 bases and J dropped 2 bases, with 16 bases sitting between them. Germline CDR1 reads MRHNA; CDR2 reads SNTAGT. CDR3: CASTLSGGLTDTQYF. In DNA, the CDR3 is TGTGCCAGCACCCTCAGTGGGGGCCTCACAGATACGCAGTATTTT.

This clone was recorded only once. The identical CDR3 is also encoded by other nucleotide sequences in the sample. J is TRBJ2-7 and V is TRBV4-1; D gene uncertain. This CDR3 is 12 amino acids long. Germline CDR1 and CDR2: MGHRA and YSYEKL. V dropped 1 base and J dropped 4 bases, with 5 bases sitting between them. In DNA form, the CDR3 reads TGCGCCAGCAGCCAAGTAGGTTACGAGCAGTACTTC. Protein product: CASSQVGYEQYF.

The rearrangement uses TRBV13 and TRBJ2-3, with 9 bases that match TRBD2. Germline CDR1 is PRHDT and CDR2 is FYEKMQ (reference sequence). The CDR3 is made up of 15 amino acids. V was clipped by 6 bases and J by 4 bases; unmatched bases: 8. DNA of the CDR3: TGTGCCAGCAGGTCTAGCGGGATGGGGGCAGATACGCAGTATTTT. Protein product: CASRSSGMGADTQYF.

The count of this clone is one. The chain couples TRBV19 to TRBJ2-2, with a weak D call TRBD1 (5 bases). CDR3 length: 15 residues. Germline CDR1 reads LNHDA; CDR2 reads SQIVND (reference sequence). Trimming cost V 3 bases and J 1 base, with 9 bases left between them. The CDR3 region is CASSILGQNTGELFF. The DNA for the CDR3 is TGTGCCAGTAGTATTTTAGGACAGAACACCGGGGAGCTGTTTTTT.

The rearrangement links TRBV11-2 to TRBJ2-7; 8 bases align to TRBD2. The germline gives CDR1 SGHAT, CDR2 FQNNGV. There are 14 residues in the CDR3. The J segment lost 0 bases and the V segment lost 5 bases, leaving 3 bases of the junction unmatched. The CDR3: CASSRLAYSYEQYF. In DNA, the CDR3 is TGTGCCAGCAGCCGACTAGCGTACTCCTACGAGCAGTACTTC.

This clone has a single count. The chain carries TRBV28 and TRBJ2-5; perhaps TRBD2 as D (5 bases). Looked up from germline, CDR1 is MDHEN and CDR2 is SYDVKM. The CDR3 runs 14 residues. Trimming removed 4 bases from V and 1 base from J, with 10 bases in between. DNA for the CDR3: TGTGCCAGCAGTTCCGGACGGGGCCAAGAGACCCAGTACTTC. As protein: CASSSGRGQETQYF.